The rows below give T cell receptor beta chains drawn from one sample of a study of regulatory T cells in long-lasting Graves disease. TCRdb itself ran the multiplex PCR reads through MiXCR, one entry per CDR3 protein. The sample lists approximately 400,000 distinct CDR3 sequences, about an eighth occurring once. In addition, the sample was reused for a study of T cells in Graves' hyperthyroidism and ophthalmopathy.

The sample consisted of peripheral blood mononuclear cells (PBMCs), taken at new diagnosis, from a patient treated with antithyroid drugs. The receptors originated from a woman aged 18-30 years with Graves disease. The CDR3 runs from the conserved cysteine through the conserved F or W. D genes are given only for firm matches. Clone size is shown for a subset of rows, as once, few, many or a class of expanded clone.

V gene	J gene	D gene	clone size	CDR3 protein	CDR3 DNA
TRBV6-1	TRBJ2-7	TRBD1	many	CATSPFRTGYDYEQYF	TGTGCCACCAGCCCGTTTAGGACAGGTTACGACTACGAGCAGTACTTC
TRBV12-3/TRBV12-4	TRBJ1-5	NA	many	CASSLPGNNQPQHF	TGTGCCAGCAGTTTACCAGGGAACAATCAGCCCCAGCATTTT
TRBV27	TRBJ1-2	NA	many	CASSLPIRAPGNGYTF	TGTGCCAGCAGTTTACCCATCAGGGCACCGGGGAATGGCTACACCTTC
TRBV20-1	TRBJ2-7	NA	many	CSAGMKSAREQYF	TGCAGTGCTGGAATGAAATCAGCGAGGGAGCAGTACTTC
TRBV20-1	TRBJ2-3	NA	NA	CSAYDSTADTQYF	TGCAGTGCCTACGACTCCACGGCAGATACGCAGTATTTT
TRBV7-2	TRBJ2-2	NA	many	CASSLARDTGELFF	TGTGCCAGCAGCTTAGCGAGGGACACCGGGGAGCTGTTTTTT
TRBV9	TRBJ2-1	NA	many	CASSDRTVDEKQFF	TGTGCCAGCAGCGATCGAACAGTCGACGAAAAGCAGTTCTTC
TRBV11-1	TRBJ2-3	NA	many	CASRTASTDTQYF	TGTGCCAGCAGAACAGCTAGCACAGATACGCAGTATTTT
TRBV2	TRBJ2-3	TRBD2	many	CASSEGLRGDTDTQYF	TGTGCCAGCAGTGAAGGTTTACGGGGGGACACAGATACGCAGTATTTT
TRBV6-2/TRBV6-3	TRBJ2-2	TRBD2	many	CASIPLLAWNTGELFF	TGTGCCAGCATCCCACTACTAGCGTGGAACACCGGGGAGCTGTTTTTT
TRBV29-1	TRBJ1-2	NA	NA	CSVEAGGPGYTF	TGCAGCGTTGAAGCCGGGGGGCCTGGCTACACCTTC
TRBV10-3	TRBJ2-5	TRBD2	many	CAIGRAGSQETQYF	TGTGCCATCGGAAGAGCGGGATCACAAGAGACCCAGTACTTC
TRBV6-1	TRBJ1-5	NA	many	CASSDFWGREPQHF	TGTGCCAGCAGTGACTTTTGGGGTCGGGAGCCCCAGCATTTT
TRBV20-1	TRBJ2-5	NA	few	CSAGIGRETQYF	TGCAGTGCTGGCATAGGGAGGGAGACCCAGTACTTC
TRBV7-2	TRBJ2-3	NA	many	CATSLEGVLKGSDTQYF	TGTGCCACCAGCTTAGAAGGAGTTCTCAAGGGGTCCGATACGCAGTATTTT
TRBV28	TRBJ2-1	TRBD2	many	CASSSLSLADKFF	TGTGCCAGCAGCTCGCTATCACTAGCGGATAAGTTCTTC
TRBV2	TRBJ1-1	NA	many	CASSLEANTEAFF	TGTGCCAGCAGCTTAGAAGCGAACACTGAAGCTTTCTTT
TRBV2	TRBJ2-7	NA	many	CASSEGFGRGSYEQYF	TGTGCCAGCAGTGAGGGATTCGGGCGGGGCTCCTACGAGCAGTACTTC
TRBV10-3	TRBJ2-4	NA	many	CAISESAENIQYF	TGTGCCATCAGTGAGTCAGCAGAAAACATTCAGTACTTC
TRBV6-1	TRBJ1-1	NA	many	CASSHDDTEAFF	TGTGCCAGCAGTCACGACGACACTGAAGCTTTCTTT
TRBV19	TRBJ1-4	TRBD1	many	CASIPGQGEGDDEKLFF	TGTGCCAGTATCCCGGGACAGGGCGAGGGGGACGACGAAAAACTGTTTTTT
TRBV19	TRBJ1-1	TRBD1	many	CASGGQQNTEAFF	TGTGCCAGTGGGGGACAGCAGAACACTGAAGCTTTCTTT
TRBV11-2	TRBJ1-5	NA	many	CASSPGRAQPQHF	TGTGCCAGCAGCCCGGGACGTGCTCAGCCCCAGCATTTT
TRBV6-1	TRBJ1-1	NA	many	CASRAWGPLATEAFF	TGTGCCAGCCGAGCGTGGGGACCGCTGGCCACTGAAGCTTTCTTT
TRBV6-1	TRBJ2-1	TRBD1	many	CASSPPRRSRGSFF	TGTGCCAGCAGTCCTCCTCGACGGTCCAGGGGGAGTTTCTTC
TRBV7-3	TRBJ1-2	TRBD1	few	CASSLIRPGDRGLPNWIF	TGTGCCAGCAGCTTAATTCGCCCGGGCGACAGGGGGCTGCCGAATTGGATCTTC
TRBV6-1	TRBJ2-2	TRBD1	many	CASSRTGSTGELFF	TGTGCCAGCAGTCGGACAGGGTCTACCGGGGAGCTGTTTTTT
TRBV27	TRBJ2-3	TRBD2	many	CASSSHWTSGSSTDTQYF	TGTGCCAGCAGTTCGCACTGGACTAGCGGGAGTAGCACAGATACGCAGTATTTT
TRBV3-1	TRBJ1-3	NA	many	CASSRPPGSFSGNTIYF	TGTGCCAGCAGCCGGCCCCCAGGATCCTTCTCTGGAAACACCATATATTTT
TRBV12-3/TRBV12-4	TRBJ2-1	NA	many	CASRRLGYEQFF	TGTGCCAGCAGGAGACTAGGGTATGAGCAGTTCTTC
TRBV19	TRBJ1-5	NA	few	CAGSISGAGNQPQHF	TGTGCCGGTAGTATATCCGGGGCTGGCAATCAGCCCCAGCATTTT
TRBV10-3	TRBJ2-2	TRBD1	few	CAISSPGQGFTGELFF	TGTGCCATCAGCTCTCCGGGACAGGGTTTTACTGGGGAGCTGTTTTTT
TRBV30	TRBJ2-1	TRBD2	NA	CALEVGEGFEQFF	TGTGCCTTGGAGGTGGGGGAGGGTTTCGAGCAGTTCTTC
TRBV18	TRBJ2-5	NA	many	CASSPSRVGETQYF	TGTGCCAGCTCCCCCAGTCGGGTCGGAGAGACCCAGTACTTC
TRBV5-1	TRBJ1-6	NA	NA	CASSRDGPNSPLHF	TGCGCCAGCAGCAGGGACGGACCCAATTCACCCCTCCACTTT
TRBV27	TRBJ2-3	NA	once	CASSPAGGGIDTQYF	TGTGCCAGCAGTCCCGCAGGGGGGGGCATAGATACGCAGTATTTT
TRBV2	TRBJ1-4	TRBD1	many	CASSVVGGGEKLFF	TGTGCCAGCAGTGTTGTAGGGGGCGGCGAAAAACTGTTTTTT
TRBV12-3/TRBV12-4	TRBJ1-2	NA	many	CASSLGGRGNYGYTF	TGTGCCAGCAGTTTAGGGGGTAGAGGGAACTATGGCTACACCTTC
TRBV7-2	TRBJ1-6	NA	many	CASSWDVGRNNSPLHF	TGTGCCAGCAGCTGGGACGTGGGAAGGAATAATTCACCCCTCCACTTT
TRBV5-1	TRBJ2-1	NA	NA	CASSRFDYNEQFF	TGCGCCAGCAGTCGGTTTGATTACAATGAGCAGTTCTTC
TRBV13	TRBJ1-1	NA	many	CASKGFGITEAFF	TGTGCCAGCAAGGGGTTCGGGATCACTGAAGCTTTCTTT
TRBV7-6	TRBJ1-1	NA	many	CASSLTTGWAQGKAFF	TGTGCCAGCAGCTTAACAACTGGGTGGGCTCAGGGTAAAGCTTTCTTT
TRBV6-1	TRBJ1-2	NA	many	CASGKGIDYGYTF	TGTGCCAGCGGAAAAGGGATCGACTATGGCTACACCTTC
TRBV5-1	TRBJ2-1	NA	many	CASSLLYGNDEQFF	TGCGCCAGCAGCTTGCTCTACGGGAACGATGAGCAGTTCTTC
TRBV10-3	TRBJ2-1	NA	NA	CAISESQTYNEQFF	TGTGCCATCAGTGAGAGTCAGACTTACAATGAGCAGTTCTTC
TRBV7-2	TRBJ2-1	TRBD1	many	CASSLTGVAHNEQFF	TGTGCCAGCAGCTTGACAGGGGTCGCCCACAATGAGCAGTTCTTC
TRBV13	TRBJ2-5	TRBD2	many	CASSPSGGVGETQYF	TGTGCCAGCAGCCCCTCTGGGGGGGTCGGGGAGACCCAGTACTTC
TRBV5-1	TRBJ1-1	TRBD1	many	CASSLSIGQGGNTEAFF	TGCGCCAGCAGCTTGAGTATCGGACAGGGGGGGAACACTGAAGCTTTCTTT
TRBV4-2	TRBJ2-5	TRBD2	NA	CASSQALAGGPETQYF	TGTGCCAGCAGCCAAGCCCTAGCGGGGGGCCCAGAGACCCAGTACTTC
TRBV27	TRBJ2-6	NA	many	CASSPGPLGRANVLTF	TGTGCCAGCAGTCCCGGACCCCTCGGTCGGGCCAACGTCCTGACTTTC
TRBV25-1	TRBJ1-1	TRBD1	many	CASSPNRGRLSTEAFF	TGTGCCAGCAGCCCTAACAGGGGGCGCCTGAGCACTGAAGCTTTCTTT
TRBV6-5	TRBJ2-4	TRBD1	many	CASSWLVPGGTKNIQYF	TGTGCCAGCAGTTGGTTAGTACCAGGGGGCACGAAAAACATTCAGTACTTC
TRBV30	TRBJ2-5	TRBD1	many	CAWSGTGLSETQYF	TGTGCCTGGAGTGGGACAGGGCTGAGCGAGACCCAGTACTTC
TRBV5-1	TRBJ2-1	NA	many	CASRPRDTYNEQFF	TGCGCCAGCAGGCCCCGGGACACTTACAATGAGCAGTTCTTC
TRBV7-9	TRBJ1-1	TRBD1	few	CASSPGTGVTEAFF	TGTGCCAGCAGCCCCGGGACAGGGGTAACTGAAGCTTTCTTT
TRBV20-1	TRBJ1-2	NA	NA	CSAREQGGNYGYTF	TGCAGTGCTAGAGAACAAGGGGGGAACTATGGCTACACCTTC
TRBV13	TRBJ1-6	TRBD1	many	CASSLSDRNSPLHF	TGTGCCAGCAGCTTATCGGACAGGAATTCACCCCTCCACTTT
TRBV9	TRBJ2-1	TRBD2	few	CASSVGASGANEQFF	TGTGCCAGCAGCGTAGGGGCTAGCGGGGCCAATGAGCAGTTCTTC
TRBV18	TRBJ2-3	NA	many	CASSPNSYTDTQYF	TGTGCCAGCTCACCCAACAGCTACACAGATACGCAGTATTTT
TRBV28	TRBJ2-3	NA	many	CASRYPSRDKRADTQYF	TGTGCCAGCAGGTATCCAAGCCGGGACAAGAGAGCAGATACGCAGTATTTT